The 21 T cell receptor beta chains reported below all come from one sample, sequenced in a study of shared clonotypes between healthy human individuals. Using immunoSEQ multiplex PCR, the repertoire was profiled, and TCRdb retains in-frame clones only, with some absent. This table has about 1.5 million clones, 95% to 99% appearing once. Sequences were obtained from naive CD4+ T cells sorted from blood. Stated subset: CD45RA+ positively selected. These receptors came from a man aged 25-45 years in good health.

The gene calls are TRBV7-9 and TRBJ2-7; D tentatively reads TRBD1 or TRBD2 (5 bases each). CDR3 size: 13 residues. V lost 0 bases and J lost 12, with 15 bases in between. CDR1 and CDR2 (germline): SEHNR, FQNEAQ (reference sequence). The CDR3 loop reads CASSLAKDRAAYF. CDR3 DNA: TGTGCCAGCAGCTTAGCAAAAGACAGAGCGGCGTACTTC. Full variable domain (remainder filled in from reference TRBV7-9 and TRBJ2-7): DTGVSQNPRHKITKRGQNVTFRCDPISEHNRLYWYRQTLGQGPEFLTYFQNEAQLEKSRLLSDRFSAERPKGSFSTLEIQRTEQGDSAMYLCASSLAKDRAAYFGPGTRLTVT.

A word on this clone: In the same sample, other DNA sequences code for this CDR3. The J gene is TRBJ2-5, the V gene TRBV18; D is unclear. The V end was cut by 6 bases, the J end by 4 bases, with 9 bases between. The CDR3 sequence is 12 residues long. CDR1 KGHSH and CDR2 LQKENI come from the germline V gene. The chain's CDR3 is CASSPLRETQYF. The CDR3 nucleotides read TGTGCCAGCTCCCCCCTCCGAGAGACCCAGTACTTC.

The chain couples TRBV5-8 to TRBJ2-7, with D unclear. The ends were cut back, 4 bases at V and 4 bases at J, with 18 bases in the middle. This CDR3 is built from 15 residues. Germline lookup yields CDR1 SGHTS and CDR2 YDEGEE. The CDR3 here is CASSLTAVSPYEQYF. The CDR3 region has the DNA TGTGCCAGCAGCCTAACCGCGGTCTCCCCTTACGAGCAGTACTTC.

The chain couples TRBV7-9 to TRBJ1-5, with a tentative D call TRBD1 (5 bases). CDR3 length: 13 amino acids. Germline values: CDR1 SEHNR, CDR2 FQNEAQ (reference sequence). With 3 bases removed from V and 6 bases from J, the gap between germline ends came to 9 bases. CDR3 sequence reads: CASSFRDLQPQHF. CDR3 bases: TGTGCCAGCAGCTTCCGGGACCTTCAGCCCCAGCATTTT.

This chain joins TRBV19 and TRBJ2-2; a weak D match, TRBD1 (6 bases). Trimming removed 9 bases at V and 5 bases at J, with 16 bases between. Per germline, CDR1 LNHDA and CDR2 SQIVND (reference sequence). The CDR3 totals 14 residues. CDR3 DNA sequence: TGTGCCAGCCAGGGGAGTGAGGGAACCGGGGAGCTGTTTTTT. This translates into CASQGSEGTGELFF. The variable domain in full, completed from reference TRBV19 and TRBJ2-2, reads DGGITQSPKYLFRKEGQNVTLSCEQNLNHDAMYWYRQDPGQGLRLIYYSQIVNDFQKGDIAEGYSVSREKKESFPLTVTSAQKNPTAFYLCASQGSEGTGELFFGEGSRLTVL.

This sequence joins TRBV11-1 and TRBJ2-7; D assignment may be TRBD1 or TRBD2 (5 bases each). The CDR3 is 15 amino acids. V was cut by 0 bases and J by 3 bases, with 12 bases left in between. CDR1 and CDR2 (germline): SGHAT, FQDESV (reference sequence). The CDR3 DNA follows: TGTGCCAGCAGCTTAGCTGGGACCACGTACTACGAGCAGTACTTC. It codes for CASSLAGTTYYEQYF.

V is TRBV11-3 and J is TRBJ2-7; the D gene is possibly TRBD2 (5 bases). The germline V gene has CDR1 SGHNT and CDR2 YENEEA. The V and J ends lost 3 bases and 1 base respectively, with 7 bases between them. This CDR3 region has 13 residues. CDR3: CASSFTGSYEQYF. In DNA, the CDR3 is TGTGCCAGCAGCTTTACGGGGTCCTACGAGCAGTACTTC.

V and J are TRBV7-2 and TRBJ2-7; 8 nucleotides match TRBD2. The CDR3 is made up of 13 amino acids. Germline CDR1 and CDR2: SGHTA and FQGNSA. Trimming at V came to 7 bases and at J to 2 bases, leaving 4 bases not matched to a gene. The CDR3 protein is CASTPGLAYEQYF. The CDR3 nucleotides read TGTGCCAGCACACCGGGACTAGCCTACGAGCAGTACTTC.

J is TRBJ1-2 and V is TRBV2; unclear D gene. Trimming shortened V by 5 bases and J by 2 bases, and 15 bases separated the two germline ends. Looked up from germline, CDR1 is SNHLY and CDR2 is FYNNEI. The CDR3 contains 15 residues. DNA for the CDR3: TGTGCCAGCAGTCAAGTAAGGACTGGAAACTATGGCTACACCTTC. This sequence encodes CASSQVRTGNYGYTF.

This chain connects TRBV29-1 to TRBJ1-1, with unresolved D. This CDR3 spans 12 amino acids. Trimming stripped 3 bases from V and 1 base from J, with 6 bases between. CDR1 SQVTM and CDR2 ANQGSEA come from the germline V gene. CDR3 residues: CSVDAPNTEAFF. DNA for the CDR3: TGCAGCGTTGACGCTCCGAACACTGAAGCTTTCTTT.

V and J are TRBV19 and TRBJ2-1; D may be TRBD2 (5 bases). In germline, CDR1 is LNHDA, CDR2 SQIVND (reference sequence). The CDR3 contains 15 residues. V was clipped by 3 bases and J by 5 bases, with 14 bases between them. The CDR3 sequence: CASSILPAGDNEQFF. CDR3 coding DNA: TGTGCCAGTAGTATTTTACCGGCGGGCGACAATGAGCAGTTCTTC.

The rearrangement joins TRBV19 to TRBJ2-2; the D is unclear. V was trimmed by 2 bases and J by 2 bases, leaving 9 bases between them. The CDR3 is 15 amino acids. Germline CDR1 is LNHDA and CDR2 is SQIVND (reference sequence). The DNA of the CDR3 is TGTGCCAGTAGTATAATGGGCACCAACACCGGGGAGCTGTTTTTT. It codes for CASSIMGTNTGELFF. Drawing the rest from reference TRBV19 and TRBJ2-2, the complete variable domain is DGGITQSPKYLFRKEGQNVTLSCEQNLNHDAMYWYRQDPGQGLRLIYYSQIVNDFQKGDIAEGYSVSREKKESFPLTVTSAQKNPTAFYLCASSIMGTNTGELFFGEGSRLTVL.

The J gene is TRBJ2-1, the V gene TRBV7-2; 9 bases are shared with TRBD1. V lost 4 bases to trimming and J lost 4 bases; unmatched junction nucleotides: 5. The CDR3 is 15 residues long. Germline V CDR1 and CDR2: SGHTA, FQGNSA. The CDR3 sequence: CASSSDRGAYNEQFF. The DNA of the CDR3 is TGTGCCAGCAGCTCCGACAGGGGGGCTTACAATGAGCAGTTCTTC.

The rearrangement links TRBV6-6 to TRBJ1-1, with D maybe TRBD1 (6 bases). This CDR3 is 14 amino acids long. With 0 bases removed from V and 9 bases from J, the gap between germline ends came to 14 bases. Per the germline V gene, CDR1 is MNHNY and CDR2 is SVGAGI (reference sequence). CDR3 sequence (DNA): TGTGCCAGCAGTTACTCGAGGGGAGGGGGACAAGCTTTCTTT. Translating it yields CASSYSRGGGQAFF.

The chain couples TRBV7-2 to TRBJ1-1; the match to TRBD1 covers 9 bases. The CDR3 length is 15 residues. CDR1 SGHTA and CDR2 FQGNSA come from the germline V gene. V gave up 2 bases and J gave up 3 bases; unmatched junction bases: 4. The DNA of the CDR3 is TGTGCCAGCAGCTTAACCGGGGACAGGGACACTGAAGCTTTCTTT. It encodes CASSLTGDRDTEAFF.

This chain connects TRBV13 to TRBJ2-3; D might be TRBD2 (6 bases). The V gene lost 4 bases and the J gene lost 0 bases, with 14 bases spanning the gap. CDR3 size: 16 residues. Germline V CDR1 and CDR2: PRHDT, FYEKMQ (reference sequence). In nucleotides, the CDR3 is TGTGCCAGCAGCTCCGGGACTGGATTAAGCACAGATACGCAGTATTTT. Encoded protein: CASSSGTGLSTDTQYF.

Concerning this clone: Germline is not matched at one junction end, which may reflect a read error. The chain recombines TRBV7-7 with TRBJ2-1; D gene uncertain. The CDR3 has 13 residues. Germline assignment: CDR1 SSHAT and CDR2 FNYEAQ (reference sequence). Here the CDR3 DNA reads TGTGCTAGCAGCCCCGGAACCTACAATGAGCAGTTCTTC. Translation: CASSPGTYNEQFF.

The chain combines TRBV5-1 with TRBJ2-2; D is ambiguous. Trimming left V 4 bases short and J 7 bases short, with 8 bases between. The CDR3 is 12 residues long. Per germline, CDR1 SGHRS and CDR2 YFSETQ. DNA of the CDR3: TGCGCCAGCAGCCTACTTGTCGGGGAGCTGTTTTTT. Encoded protein: CASSLLVGELFF.

This clone showed up just once. This chain connects TRBV18 to TRBJ2-7; D call uncertain. The germline gives CDR1 KGHSH, CDR2 LQKENI. CDR3 size: 12 residues. Trimming cost V 4 bases and J 3 bases, with 7 bases left between them. The CDR3 DNA reads as TGTGCCAGCTCACTTCTGAACTACGAGCAGTACTTC. This codes for CASSLLNYEQYF.

This rearrangement joins TRBV5-6 to TRBJ1-2, with D uncertain. The CDR3 is 16 residues long. Trimming took off 4 bases at V and 3 bases at J, with 19 bases between the two ends. The V gene's germline CDR1 is SGHDT and CDR2 YYEEEE. The CDR3 region is CASSRPRGISDYGYTF. CDR3 nucleotide sequence: TGTGCCAGCAGCCGCCCGCGGGGAATCTCGGACTATGGCTACACCTTC.

The rearrangement uses TRBV16 and TRBJ2-6; D gene uncertain. The CDR3 consists of 14 residues. Germline assignment: CDR1 KGHSY and CDR2 FQNENV. Trimming took 6 bases from V and 1 from J, leaving 7 bases between them. CDR3 in DNA: TGTGCCAGCAGTGCTCTGTCTGGGGCCAACGTCCTGACTTTC. Protein: CASSALSGANVLTF.